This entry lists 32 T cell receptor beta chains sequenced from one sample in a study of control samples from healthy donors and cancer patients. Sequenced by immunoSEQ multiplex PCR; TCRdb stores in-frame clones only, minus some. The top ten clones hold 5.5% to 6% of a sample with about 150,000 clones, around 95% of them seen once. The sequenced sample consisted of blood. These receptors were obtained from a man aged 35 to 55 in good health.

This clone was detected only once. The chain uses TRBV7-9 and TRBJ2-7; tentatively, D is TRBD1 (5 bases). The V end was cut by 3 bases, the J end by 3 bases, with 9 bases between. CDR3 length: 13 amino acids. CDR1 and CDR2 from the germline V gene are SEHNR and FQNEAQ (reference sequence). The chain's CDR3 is CASSFQGVYEQYF. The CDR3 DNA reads TGTGCCAGCAGCTTCCAGGGCGTCTACGAGCAGTACTTC.

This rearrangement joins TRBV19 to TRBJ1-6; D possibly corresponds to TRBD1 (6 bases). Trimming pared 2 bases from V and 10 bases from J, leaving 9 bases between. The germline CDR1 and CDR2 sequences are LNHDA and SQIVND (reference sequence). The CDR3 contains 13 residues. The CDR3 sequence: CASSINGQSPLHF. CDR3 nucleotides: TGTGCCAGTAGTATAAACGGACAGTCACCCCTCCACTTT. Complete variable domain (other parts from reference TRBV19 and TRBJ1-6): DGGITQSPKYLFRKEGQNVTLSCEQNLNHDAMYWYRQDPGQGLRLIYYSQIVNDFQKGDIAEGYSVSREKKESFPLTVTSAQKNPTAFYLCASSINGQSPLHFGNGTRLTVT.

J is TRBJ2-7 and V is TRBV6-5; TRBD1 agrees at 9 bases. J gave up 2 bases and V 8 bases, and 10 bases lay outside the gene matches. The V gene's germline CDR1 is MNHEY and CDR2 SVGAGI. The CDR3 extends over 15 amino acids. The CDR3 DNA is TGTGCCAGCGTCGTATCCGGGACAGGGCCCTACGAGCAGTACTTC. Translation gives CASVVSGTGPYEQYF.

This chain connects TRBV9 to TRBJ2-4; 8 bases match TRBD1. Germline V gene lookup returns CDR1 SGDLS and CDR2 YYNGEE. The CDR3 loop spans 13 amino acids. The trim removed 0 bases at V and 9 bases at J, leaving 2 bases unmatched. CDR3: CASSVEQGGIQYF. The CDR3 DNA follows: TGTGCCAGCAGCGTAGAACAGGGGGGCATTCAGTACTTC.

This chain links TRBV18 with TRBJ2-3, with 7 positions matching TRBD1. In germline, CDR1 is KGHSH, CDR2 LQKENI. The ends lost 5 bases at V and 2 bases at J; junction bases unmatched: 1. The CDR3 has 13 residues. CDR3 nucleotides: TGTGCCAGCTCAGACAGGGACACAGATACGCAGTATTTT. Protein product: CASSDRDTDTQYF. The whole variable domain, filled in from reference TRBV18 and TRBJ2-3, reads NAGVMQNPRHLVRRRGQEARLRCSPMKGHSHVYWYRQLPEEGLKFMVYLQKENIIDESGMPKERFSAEFPKEGPSILRIQQVVRGDSAAYFCASSDRDTDTQYFGPGTRLTVL.

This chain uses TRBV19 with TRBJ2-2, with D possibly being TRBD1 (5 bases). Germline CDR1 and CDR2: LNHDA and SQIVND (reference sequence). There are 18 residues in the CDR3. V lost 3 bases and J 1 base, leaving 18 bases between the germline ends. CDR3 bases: TGTGCCAGTAGTATTCGTACGACCAGGGATGTGAACACCGGGGAGCTGTTTTTT. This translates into CASSIRTTRDVNTGELFF. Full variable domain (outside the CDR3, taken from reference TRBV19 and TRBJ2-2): DGGITQSPKYLFRKEGQNVTLSCEQNLNHDAMYWYRQDPGQGLRLIYYSQIVNDFQKGDIAEGYSVSREKKESFPLTVTSAQKNPTAFYLCASSIRTTRDVNTGELFFGEGSRLTVL.

CDR3 region: CASSQDTGPETQYF. In DNA, the CDR3 is TGTGCCAGCAGCCAAGATACGGGGCCAGAGACCCAGTACTTC. The gene calls are TRBV3-1 (or the pseudogene TRBV3-2) and TRBJ2-5, with D perhaps assigned TRBD1 or TRBD2 (5 bases each). Trimming left V 0 bases short and J 4 bases short, with 9 bases between. The CDR3 is 14 amino acids. Germline V lookup: CDR1 LGHDT, CDR2 YNNKEL (reference sequence).

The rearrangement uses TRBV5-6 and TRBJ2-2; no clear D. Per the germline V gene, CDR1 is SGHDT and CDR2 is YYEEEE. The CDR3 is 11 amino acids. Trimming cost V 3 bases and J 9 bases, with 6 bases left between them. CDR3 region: CASSSTRELFF. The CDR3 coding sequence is TGTGCCAGCAGCTCTACCCGGGAGCTGTTTTTT.

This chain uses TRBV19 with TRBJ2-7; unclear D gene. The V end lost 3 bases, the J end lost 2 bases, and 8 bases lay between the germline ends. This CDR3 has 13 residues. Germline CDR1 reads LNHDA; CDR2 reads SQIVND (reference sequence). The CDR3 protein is CASSIVAAYEQYF. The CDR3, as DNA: TGTGCCAGTAGTATCGTGGCGGCCTACGAGCAGTACTTC.

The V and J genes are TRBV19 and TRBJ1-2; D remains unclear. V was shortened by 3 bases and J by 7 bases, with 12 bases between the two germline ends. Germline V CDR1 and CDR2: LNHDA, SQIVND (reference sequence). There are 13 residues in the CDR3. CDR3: CASSMVGILGYTF. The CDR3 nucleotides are TGTGCCAGTAGTATGGTGGGGATTCTTGGCTACACCTTC.

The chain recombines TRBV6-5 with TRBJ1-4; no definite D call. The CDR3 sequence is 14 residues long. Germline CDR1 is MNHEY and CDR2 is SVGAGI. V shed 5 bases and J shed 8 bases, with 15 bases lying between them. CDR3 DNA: TGTGCCAGCAGTACAACGAATGGGAGGGAAAAACTGTTTTTT. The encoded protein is CASSTTNGREKLFF.

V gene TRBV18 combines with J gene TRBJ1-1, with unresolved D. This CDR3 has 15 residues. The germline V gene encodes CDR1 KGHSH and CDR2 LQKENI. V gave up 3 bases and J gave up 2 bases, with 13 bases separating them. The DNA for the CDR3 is TGTGCCAGCTCACCGTTTCCAGGATCTAACACTGAAGCTTTCTTT. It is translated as CASSPFPGSNTEAFF. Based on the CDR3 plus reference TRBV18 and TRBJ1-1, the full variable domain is NAGVMQNPRHLVRRRGQEARLRCSPMKGHSHVYWYRQLPEEGLKFMVYLQKENIIDESGMPKERFSAEFPKEGPSILRIQQVVRGDSAAYFCASSPFPGSNTEAFFGQGTRLTVV.

CDR3 nucleotides: TGTGCCAGCAGCTTAGCTGGCAGGTCCTATGGCTACACCTTC. Amino acid sequence: CASSLAGRSYGYTF. The genes are TRBV7-9 and TRBJ1-2; unclear D gene. The CDR3 has 14 residues. V lost 0 bases, J lost 4 bases, and 9 bases lay in between. The germline CDR1 and CDR2 sequences are SEHNR and FQNEAQ (reference sequence).

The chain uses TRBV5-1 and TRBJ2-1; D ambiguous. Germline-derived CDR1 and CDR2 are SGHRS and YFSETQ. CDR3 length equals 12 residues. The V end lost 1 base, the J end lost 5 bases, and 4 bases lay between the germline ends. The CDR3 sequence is CASSLTHNEQFF. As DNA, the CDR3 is TGCGCCAGCAGCTTGACCCACAATGAGCAGTTCTTC. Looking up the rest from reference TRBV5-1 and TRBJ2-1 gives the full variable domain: KAGVTQTPRYLIKTRGQQVTLSCSPISGHRSVSWYQQTPGQGLQFLFEYFSETQRNKGNFPGRFSGRQFSNSRSEMNVSTLELGDSALYLCASSLTHNEQFFGPGTRLTVL.

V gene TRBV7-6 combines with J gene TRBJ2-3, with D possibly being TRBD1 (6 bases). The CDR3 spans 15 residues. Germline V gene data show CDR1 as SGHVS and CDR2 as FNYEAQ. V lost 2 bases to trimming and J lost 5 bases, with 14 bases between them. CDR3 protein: CASSLRPRGKDTQYF. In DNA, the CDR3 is TGTGCCAGCAGCTTACGGCCCAGGGGCAAAGATACGCAGTATTTT.

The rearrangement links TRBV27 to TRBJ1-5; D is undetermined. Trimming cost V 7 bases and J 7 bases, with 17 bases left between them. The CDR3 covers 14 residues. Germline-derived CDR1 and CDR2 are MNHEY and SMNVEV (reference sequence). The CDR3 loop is CASTPSGGGQPQHF. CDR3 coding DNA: TGTGCCAGCACCCCATCCGGAGGCGGACAGCCCCAGCATTTT.

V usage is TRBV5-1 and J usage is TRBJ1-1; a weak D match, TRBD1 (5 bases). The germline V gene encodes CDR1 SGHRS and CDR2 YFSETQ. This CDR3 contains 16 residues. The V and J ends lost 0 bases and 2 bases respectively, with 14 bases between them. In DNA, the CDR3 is TGCGCCAGCAGCTTGGAGCCGGGACGGTTAAACACTGAAGCTTTCTTT. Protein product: CASSLEPGRLNTEAFF.

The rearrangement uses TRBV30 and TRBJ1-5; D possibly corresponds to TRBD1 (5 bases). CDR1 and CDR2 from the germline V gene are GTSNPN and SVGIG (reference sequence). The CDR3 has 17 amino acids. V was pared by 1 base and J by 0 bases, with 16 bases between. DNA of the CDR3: TGTGCCTGGAGTGCTGCTCGGGGGGGTGGTAGCAATCAGCCCCAGCATTTT. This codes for CAWSAARGGGSNQPQHF.

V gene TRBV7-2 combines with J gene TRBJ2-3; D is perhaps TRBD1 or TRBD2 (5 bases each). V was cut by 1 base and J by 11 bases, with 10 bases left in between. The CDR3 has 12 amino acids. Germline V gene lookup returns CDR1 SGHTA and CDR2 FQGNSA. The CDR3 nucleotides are TGTGCCAGCAGCTTAGGGGGGTTGGAGCAGTATTTT. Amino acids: CASSLGGLEQYF.

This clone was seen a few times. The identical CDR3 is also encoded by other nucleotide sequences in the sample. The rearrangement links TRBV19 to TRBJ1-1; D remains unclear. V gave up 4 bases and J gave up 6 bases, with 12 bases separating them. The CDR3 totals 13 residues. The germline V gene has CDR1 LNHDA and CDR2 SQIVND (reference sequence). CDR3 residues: CASSKPPRPEAFF. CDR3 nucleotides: TGTGCCAGTAGTAAGCCCCCGCGGCCTGAAGCTTTCTTT. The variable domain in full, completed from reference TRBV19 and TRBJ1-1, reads DGGITQSPKYLFRKEGQNVTLSCEQNLNHDAMYWYRQDPGQGLRLIYYSQIVNDFQKGDIAEGYSVSREKKESFPLTVTSAQKNPTAFYLCASSKPPRPEAFFGQGTRLTVV.

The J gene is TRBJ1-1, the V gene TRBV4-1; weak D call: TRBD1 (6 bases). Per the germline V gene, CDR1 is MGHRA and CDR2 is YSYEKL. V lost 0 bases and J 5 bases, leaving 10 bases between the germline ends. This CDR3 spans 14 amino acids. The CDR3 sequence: CASSQDRGVTEAFF. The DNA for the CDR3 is TGCGCCAGCAGCCAAGATAGGGGGGTTACTGAAGCTTTCTTT.

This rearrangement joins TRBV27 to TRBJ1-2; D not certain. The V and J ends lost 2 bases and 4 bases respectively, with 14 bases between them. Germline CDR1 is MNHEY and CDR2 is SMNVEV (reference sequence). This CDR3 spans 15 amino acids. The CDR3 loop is CASSLTARAAYGYTF. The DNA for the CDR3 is TGTGCCAGCAGTTTAACCGCAAGGGCCGCCTATGGCTACACCTTC.

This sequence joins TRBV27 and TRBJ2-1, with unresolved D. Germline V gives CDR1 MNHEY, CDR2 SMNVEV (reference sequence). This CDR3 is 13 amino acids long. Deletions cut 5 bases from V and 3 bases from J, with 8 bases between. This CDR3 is CASSRYNYNEQFF. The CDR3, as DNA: TGTGCCAGCAGTCGATACAACTACAATGAGCAGTTCTTC.

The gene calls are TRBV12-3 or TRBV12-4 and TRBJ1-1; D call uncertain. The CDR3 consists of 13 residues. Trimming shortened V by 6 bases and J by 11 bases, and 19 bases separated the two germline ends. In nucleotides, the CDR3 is TGTGCCAGCAGCCCGCGGTGGACCTCCGGGGCTTTCTTT. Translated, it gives CASSPRWTSGAFF.

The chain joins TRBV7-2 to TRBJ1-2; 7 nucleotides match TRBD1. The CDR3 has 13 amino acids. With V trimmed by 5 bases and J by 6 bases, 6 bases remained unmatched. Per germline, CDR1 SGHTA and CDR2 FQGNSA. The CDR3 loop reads CASSPGGRDGYTF. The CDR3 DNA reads TGTGCCAGCAGCCCAGGGGGGAGGGATGGCTACACCTTC.

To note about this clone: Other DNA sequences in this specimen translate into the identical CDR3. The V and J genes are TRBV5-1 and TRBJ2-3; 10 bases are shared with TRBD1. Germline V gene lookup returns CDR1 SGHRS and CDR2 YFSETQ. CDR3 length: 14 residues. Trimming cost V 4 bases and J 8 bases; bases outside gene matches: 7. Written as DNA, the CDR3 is TGCGCCAGCAGCGGAGGACAGGGGGGTGGTACGCAGTATTTT. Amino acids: CASSGGQGGGTQYF.

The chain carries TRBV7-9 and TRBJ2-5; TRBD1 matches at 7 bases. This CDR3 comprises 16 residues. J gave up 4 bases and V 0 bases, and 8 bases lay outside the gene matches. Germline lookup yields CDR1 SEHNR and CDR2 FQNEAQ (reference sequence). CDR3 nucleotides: TGTGCCAGCAGCTTAGCCGACAGGGTTTGGGGAGAGACCCAGTACTTC. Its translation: CASSLADRVWGETQYF.

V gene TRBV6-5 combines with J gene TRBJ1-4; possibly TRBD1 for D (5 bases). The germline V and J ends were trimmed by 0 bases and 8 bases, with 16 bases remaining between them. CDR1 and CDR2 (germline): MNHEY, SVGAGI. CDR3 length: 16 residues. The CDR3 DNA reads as TGTGCCAGCAGTTACTCAACTGGCCAGGGCGAAGAAAAACTGTTTTTT. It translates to CASSYSTGQGEEKLFF.

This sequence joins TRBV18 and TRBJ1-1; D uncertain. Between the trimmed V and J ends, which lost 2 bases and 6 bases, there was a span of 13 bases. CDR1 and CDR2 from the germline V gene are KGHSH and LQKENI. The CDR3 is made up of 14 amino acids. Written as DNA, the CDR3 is TGTGCCAGCTCACCAAAAGGGATTTCGGCTGAAGCTTTCTTT. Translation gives CASSPKGISAEAFF.

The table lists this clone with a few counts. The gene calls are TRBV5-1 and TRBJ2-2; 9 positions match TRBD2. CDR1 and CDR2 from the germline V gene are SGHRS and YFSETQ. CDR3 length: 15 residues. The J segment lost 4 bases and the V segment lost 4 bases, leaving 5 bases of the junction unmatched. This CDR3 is CASSPREGFTGELFF. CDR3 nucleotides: TGCGCCAGCAGCCCGCGGGAGGGGTTCACCGGGGAGCTGTTTTTT.

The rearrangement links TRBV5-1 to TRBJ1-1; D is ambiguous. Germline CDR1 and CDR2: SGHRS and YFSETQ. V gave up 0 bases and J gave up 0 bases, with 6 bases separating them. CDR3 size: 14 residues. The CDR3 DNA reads TGCGCCAGCAGCTTGGCACGGATGAACACTGAAGCTTTCTTT. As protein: CASSLARMNTEAFF.

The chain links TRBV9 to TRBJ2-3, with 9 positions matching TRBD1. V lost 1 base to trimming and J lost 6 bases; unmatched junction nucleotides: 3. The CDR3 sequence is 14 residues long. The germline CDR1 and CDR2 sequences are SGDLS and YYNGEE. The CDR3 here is CASSVWTGVDTQYF. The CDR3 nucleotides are TGTGCCAGCAGCGTATGGACAGGGGTCGATACGCAGTATTTT.